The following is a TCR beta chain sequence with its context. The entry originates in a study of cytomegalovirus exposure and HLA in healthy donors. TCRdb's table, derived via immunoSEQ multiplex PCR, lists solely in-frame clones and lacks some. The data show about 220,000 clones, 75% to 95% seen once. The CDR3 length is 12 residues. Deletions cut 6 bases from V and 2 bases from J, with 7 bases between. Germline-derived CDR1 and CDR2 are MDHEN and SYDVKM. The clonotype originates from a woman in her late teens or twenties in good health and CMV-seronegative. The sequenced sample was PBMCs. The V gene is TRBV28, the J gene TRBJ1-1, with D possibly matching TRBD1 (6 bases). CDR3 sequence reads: CASRDSNTEAFF. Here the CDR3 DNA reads TGTGCCAGCAGGGACAGTAACACTGAAGCTTTCTTT.